Listed below are T cell receptor beta chains from one sample, sequenced in a study of T cells in Graves' hyperthyroidism and ophthalmopathy. TCRdb recomputed calls from the multiplex PCR reads with MiXCR, one row per CDR3 protein. Among roughly 800,000 distinct CDR3 sequences listed, around 39% were seen once. The specimen was blood. These receptors were obtained from a man in his late teens or twenties with Graves' hyperthyroidism. Each CDR3 is given with its conserved first and last residue. Each record gives: CDR3 protein, CDR3 DNA, V gene, clone size, D gene, J gene. The D gene is left open where the match is weak. Only some rows state a clone size, as once, few, many or a class for expanded clones.

CASSHGQGAIEQYF TGTGCCAGCAGTCACGGACAGGGGGCGATCGAGCAGTACTTC TRBV7-9 NA TRBD1 TRBJ2-7
CATSEGGSYEQYF TGTGCCACCAGTGAGGGAGGCTCCTACGAGCAGTACTTC TRBV24-1 many NA TRBJ2-7
CAISWGTEAFF TGTGCCATCAGTTGGGGCACTGAAGCTTTCTTT TRBV10-3 many NA TRBJ1-1
CASRKTSGGSDTQYF TGTGCCAGCAGGAAGACTAGCGGGGGGTCAGATACGCAGTATTTT TRBV5-5 NA TRBD2 TRBJ2-3
CASNPPNQPQHF TGTGCCAGCAATCCACCCAATCAGCCCCAGCATTTT TRBV6-6 few NA TRBJ1-5
CSASAGNLETQYF TGCAGTGCTAGTGCGGGTAACCTCGAGACCCAGTACTTC TRBV20-1 NA NA TRBJ2-5
CASSKGLYGYTF TGTGCCAGTAGTAAGGGACTCTATGGCTACACCTTC TRBV19 NA NA TRBJ1-2
CASSNYRDRADQPQHF TGTGCCAGTAGTAATTACCGGGACAGGGCGGATCAGCCCCAGCATTTT TRBV19 many TRBD1 TRBJ1-5
CASSPASAPSYEQYF TGTGCCAGCAGCCCCGCCTCGGCTCCCTCCTACGAGCAGTACTTC TRBV9 NA NA TRBJ2-7
CASSSSPRTYEQYF TGTGCCAGCAGTTCGTCACCGAGAACCTACGAGCAGTACTTC TRBV12-3/TRBV12-4 NA NA TRBJ2-7
CASSPTGQSSTGELFF TGTGCCAGCAGCCCCACGGGACAGTCCTCCACCGGGGAGCTGTTTTTT TRBV7-8 many TRBD1 TRBJ2-2
CASSLAGTVPYELFF TGTGCCAGCAGCTTAGCGGGGACCGTGCCTTACGAGCTGTTTTTT TRBV7-9 NA NA TRBJ2-2
CSARDPGFEQYF TGCAGTGCTAGAGACCCAGGGTTCGAGCAGTACTTC TRBV20-1 few NA TRBJ2-7
CASSGNRGGTEAFF TGCGCCAGCAGTGGGAACAGGGGAGGCACTGAAGCTTTCTTT TRBV10-2 many TRBD1 TRBJ1-1
CASSLEAGVAETQYF TGTGCCAGCAGCCTCGAAGCGGGAGTGGCGGAGACCCAGTACTTC TRBV7-9 NA TRBD2 TRBJ2-5
CASSLTGNGELFF TGTGCCAGCAGCTTAACGGGAAACGGGGAGCTGTTTTTT TRBV11-2 few NA TRBJ2-2
CASPMGNTEAFF TGTGCCAGCCCCATGGGGAACACTGAAGCTTTCTTT TRBV2 many NA TRBJ1-1
CASSSLGGVQETQYF TGTGCCAGCAGCTCCTTGGGGGGGGTCCAGGAGACCCAGTACTTC TRBV11-2 NA TRBD2 TRBJ2-5
CASSPQYGYTF TGTGCCAGCTCACCTCAGTATGGCTACACCTTC TRBV18 few NA TRBJ1-2
CSARLEANQPQHF TGCAGTGCTAGGCTAGAGGCCAATCAGCCCCAGCATTTT TRBV20-1 many NA TRBJ1-5
CARGLHMTRVRYEQYF TGTGCCAGAGGGTTACACATGACACGAGTCCGCTACGAGCAGTACTTC TRBV19 few NA TRBJ2-7
CSAGQVLDGYTF TGCAGCGCGGGACAGGTTTTGGATGGCTACACCTTC TRBV29-1 many TRBD1 TRBJ1-2
CASSYDRAQETQYF TGTGCCAGCAGTTACGACAGAGCCCAAGAGACCCAGTACTTC TRBV6-5 NA NA TRBJ2-5
CASGRTGGADTQYF TGTGCCAGCGGGAGGACAGGGGGCGCAGATACGCAGTATTTT TRBV2 NA TRBD1 TRBJ2-3
CASSHKEKLFF TGCGCCAGCAGCCATAAAGAAAAACTGTTTTTT TRBV4-1 NA NA TRBJ1-4
CASSPRATGKVKQPQHF TGTGCCAGCAGTCCCCGGGCGACAGGGAAAGTTAAGCAGCCCCAGCATTTT TRBV2 NA TRBD1 TRBJ1-5
CASSLTTGGSYEQYF TGCGCCAGCAGCTTAACGACAGGGGGGTCCTACGAGCAGTACTTC TRBV5-1 NA TRBD1 TRBJ2-7
CSAAREGPGYGYTF TGCAGTGCTGCACGGGAGGGCCCAGGCTATGGCTACACCTTC TRBV20-1 few NA TRBJ1-2
CASSIVSPGGQPQHF TGTGCCAGTAGTATAGTAAGCCCAGGAGGACAGCCCCAGCATTTT TRBV19 few NA TRBJ1-5
CATAGLSGANVLTF TGTGCCACCGCGGGTCTCTCTGGGGCCAACGTCCTGACTTTC TRBV25-1 NA NA TRBJ2-6
CASRTNRGTSYEQYF TGTGCCAGCAGGACGAATAGGGGGACGTCCTACGAGCAGTACTTC TRBV7-8 many NA TRBJ2-7
CASSIDNSYGQPQHF TGTGCCAGTAGTATAGACAACAGTTACGGGCAGCCCCAGCATTTT TRBV19 NA NA TRBJ1-5
CASSATPGQGASQPQHF TGTGCCAGCAGTGCTACACCCGGACAGGGGGCAAGTCAGCCCCAGCATTTT TRBV6-5 few TRBD1 TRBJ1-5
CSASTDGPQHF TGCAGTGCCTCGACCGATGGGCCCCAGCATTTT TRBV20-1 NA NA TRBJ1-5
CASSSTGPRSNQPQHF TGTGCCAGCAGCTCCACCGGGCCGCGAAGCAATCAGCCCCAGCATTTT TRBV7-9 few NA TRBJ1-5
CASSGGDYLYEQYF TGTGCCAGCAGTGGGGGGGACTACCTCTACGAGCAGTACTTC TRBV2 NA TRBD2 TRBJ2-7
CASSLGTSGRAGELFF TGTGCCAGCAGTCTCGGGACTAGCGGGAGGGCCGGGGAGCTGTTTTTT TRBV6-5 few TRBD2 TRBJ2-2
CATSYSSGAYEQYF TGTGCCACCAGTTACTCTAGCGGAGCCTACGAGCAGTACTTC TRBV15 many TRBD2 TRBJ2-7
CSARIPARQAFF TGCAGTGCTAGAATACCAGCCCGACAAGCTTTCTTT TRBV20-1 NA NA TRBJ1-1
CATSRTGETQYF TGTGCCACCAGCAGGACAGGGGAGACCCAGTACTTC TRBV15 many TRBD1 TRBJ2-5
CSATYTGVNTEAFF TGCAGTGCTACCTACACAGGGGTGAACACTGAAGCTTTCTTT TRBV20-1 NA TRBD1 TRBJ1-1
CASSQGGGLLAGVQETQYF TGTGCCAGCAGCCAAGGGGGGGGATTACTAGCGGGAGTCCAAGAGACCCAGTACTTC TRBV7-9 few TRBD2 TRBJ2-5
CASSYSMEAANTEAFF TGTGCCAGCAGTTACTCGATGGAGGCGGCGAACACTGAAGCTTTCTTT TRBV7-9 few NA TRBJ1-1
CATSLAGDAGELFF TGTGCCACCAGTTTAGCGGGAGACGCCGGGGAGCTGTTTTTT TRBV24-1 many TRBD2 TRBJ2-2
CASQRGTIYEQYF TGTGCCAGCCAGAGGGGGACCATTTACGAGCAGTACTTC TRBV6-5 NA NA TRBJ2-7
CAGQSYEQYF TGTGCCGGGCAGTCCTACGAGCAGTACTTC TRBV10-3 NA NA TRBJ2-7
CASSRRAGGASYEQYF TGTGCCAGCAGCCGACGGGCCGGGGGAGCGTCCTACGAGCAGTACTTC TRBV7-2 NA NA TRBJ2-7
CASTDKRDRLENTEALF TGTGCCAGCACCGATAAAAGGGACAGGCTTGAGAACACTGAAGCTCTCTTT TRBV6-1 NA TRBD1 TRBJ1-1
CASTSGTRTYEQYF TGTGCCAGCACCTCCGGGACAAGAACCTACGAGCAGTACTTC TRBV7-2 many NA TRBJ2-7
CASSRQGADGYTF TGTGCCAGTTCGCGACAGGGGGCAGACGGCTACACCTTC TRBV12-3/TRBV12-4 many TRBD1 TRBJ1-2
CASSSYRGENSPLHF TGTGCCAGCAGCTCCTACAGGGGAGAGAATTCACCCCTCCACTTT TRBV7-2 many TRBD1 TRBJ1-6
CASSRDSTYKQYF TGTGCCAGCAGCCGGGACAGCACCTACAAGCAGTACTTC TRBV6-6 NA TRBD1 TRBJ2-7
CASSLGPGTEKLFF TGTGCCAGCAGCTTAGGACCGGGCACTGAAAAACTGTTTTTT TRBV7-9 NA NA TRBJ1-4
CASTKSPENTEAFF TGTGCCAGCACCAAATCCCCGGAGAACACTGAAGCTTTCTTT TRBV7-9 NA NA TRBJ1-1